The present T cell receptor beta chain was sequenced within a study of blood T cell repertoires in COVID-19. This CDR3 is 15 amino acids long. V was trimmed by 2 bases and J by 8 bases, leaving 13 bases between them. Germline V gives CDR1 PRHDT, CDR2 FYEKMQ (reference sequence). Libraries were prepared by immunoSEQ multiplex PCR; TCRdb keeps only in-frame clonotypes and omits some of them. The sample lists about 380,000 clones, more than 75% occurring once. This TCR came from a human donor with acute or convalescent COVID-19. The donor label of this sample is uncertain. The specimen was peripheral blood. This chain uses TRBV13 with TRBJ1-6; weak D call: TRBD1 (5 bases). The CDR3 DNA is TGTGCCAGCAGCTTAACAGGCCGGTGGGATTCACCCCTCCACTTT. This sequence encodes CASSLTGRWDSPLHF.